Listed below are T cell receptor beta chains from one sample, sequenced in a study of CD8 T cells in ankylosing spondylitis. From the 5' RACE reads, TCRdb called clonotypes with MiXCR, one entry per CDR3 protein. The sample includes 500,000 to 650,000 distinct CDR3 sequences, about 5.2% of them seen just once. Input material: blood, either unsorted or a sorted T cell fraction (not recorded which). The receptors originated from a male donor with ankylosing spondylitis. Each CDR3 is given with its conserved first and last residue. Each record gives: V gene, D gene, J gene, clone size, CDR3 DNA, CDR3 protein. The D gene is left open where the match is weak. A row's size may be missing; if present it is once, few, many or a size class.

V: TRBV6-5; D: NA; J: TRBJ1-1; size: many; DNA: TGTGCCAGCAGCCCCGGGACATTTGAAGCTTTCTTT; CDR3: CASSPGTFEAFF
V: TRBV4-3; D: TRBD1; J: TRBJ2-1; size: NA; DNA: TGCGCCAGCAGCCTCAACAGGGGGAATGAGCAGTTCTTC; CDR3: CASSLNRGNEQFF
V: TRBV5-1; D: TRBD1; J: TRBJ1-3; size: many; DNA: TGCGCCAGCAGCTCCCGACAGGGAATTGGAAACACCATATATTTT; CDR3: CASSSRQGIGNTIYF
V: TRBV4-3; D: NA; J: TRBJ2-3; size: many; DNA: TGCGCCAGCAGCCAAGACAGGTTCACAGATACGCAGTATTTT; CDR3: CASSQDRFTDTQYF
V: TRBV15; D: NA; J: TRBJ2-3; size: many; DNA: TGTGCCACCAGCAGAGGAACGGTGAGCACAGATACGCAGTATTTT; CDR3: CATSRGTVSTDTQYF
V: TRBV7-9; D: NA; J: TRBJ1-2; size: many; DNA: TGTGCCAGCAGCTTATTTGAGGGGCCAAACTATGGCTACACCTTC; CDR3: CASSLFEGPNYGYTF
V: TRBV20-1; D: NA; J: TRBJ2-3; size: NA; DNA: TGCAGTGCTACCAAACTACCTAGCACAGATACGCAGTATTTT; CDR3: CSATKLPSTDTQYF
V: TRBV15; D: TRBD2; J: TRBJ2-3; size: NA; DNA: TGTGCCACCAGCAGAGAGCGGGGGGGAGCTAGCACAGATACGCAGTATTTT; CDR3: CATSRERGGASTDTQYF
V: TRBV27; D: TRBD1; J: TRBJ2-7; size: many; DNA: TGTGCCAGCAGTTTCCATATGGGGACAGTCTACGAGCAGTACTTC; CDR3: CASSFHMGTVYEQYF
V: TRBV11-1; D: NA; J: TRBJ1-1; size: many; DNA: TGTGCCAGCACCCCCATCTACGGCCTAGAAGCTTTCTTT; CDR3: CASTPIYGLEAFF
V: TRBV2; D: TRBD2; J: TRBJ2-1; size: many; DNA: TGTGCCAGCAGTGATTCGAGACTAGCGGGAGCAGGTGAGCAGTTCTTC; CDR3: CASSDSRLAGAGEQFF
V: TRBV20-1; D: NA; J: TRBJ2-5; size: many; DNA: TGCAGTGCTCCCGACATCCAAGAGACCCAGTACTTC; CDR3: CSAPDIQETQYF
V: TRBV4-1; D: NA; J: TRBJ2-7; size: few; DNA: TGCGCCAGCAGCGCTCTGGCGTCCAGACGCAACTACGAGCAGTACTTC; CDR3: CASSALASRRNYEQYF
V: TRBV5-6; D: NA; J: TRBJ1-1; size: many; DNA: TGTGCCAGCAGCGTCCCACCGGGGAGAGGCACTGAAGCTTTCTTT; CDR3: CASSVPPGRGTEAFF
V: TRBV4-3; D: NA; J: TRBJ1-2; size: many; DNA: TGCGCCAGCAGCCAGGGCCCGACAGGAGCTAACTATGGCTACACCTTC; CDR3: CASSQGPTGANYGYTF
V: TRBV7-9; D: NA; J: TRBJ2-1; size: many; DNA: TGTGCCACCGGGGGTTGGCAGTTCTTC; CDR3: CATGGWQFF
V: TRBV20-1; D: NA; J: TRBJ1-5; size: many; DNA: TGCAGTGCTAGTTCCATGCCAGGTAATCAGCCCCAGCATTTT; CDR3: CSASSMPGNQPQHF
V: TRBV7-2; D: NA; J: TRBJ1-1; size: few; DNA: TGTGCCAGCAGCCCGGGGCTAAAGAACACTGAAGCTTTCTTT; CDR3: CASSPGLKNTEAFF
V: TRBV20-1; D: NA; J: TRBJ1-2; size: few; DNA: TGCAGTGCTCCCATAACTAACTATGGCTACACCTTC; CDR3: CSAPITNYGYTF
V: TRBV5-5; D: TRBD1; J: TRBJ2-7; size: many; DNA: TGTGCCAGCAGGCCCGGGACAGCCCACGAGCAGTACTTC; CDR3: CASRPGTAHEQYF
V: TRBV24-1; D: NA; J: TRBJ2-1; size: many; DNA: TGTGCCTTGTATGAGCGGAGCTCCTACAATGAGCAGTTCTTC; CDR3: CALYERSSYNEQFF
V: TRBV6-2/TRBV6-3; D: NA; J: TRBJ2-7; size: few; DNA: TGTGCCAGCAGGAGGGGCGACCTCCACCCCGTCAACTACGAGCAGTACTTC; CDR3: CASRRGDLHPVNYEQYF
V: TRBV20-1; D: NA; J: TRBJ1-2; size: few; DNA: TGCAGTGCTAGGACCAATAGGGCCGGGTATGGCTACACCTTC; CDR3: CSARTNRAGYGYTF
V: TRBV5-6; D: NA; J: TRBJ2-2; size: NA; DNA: TGTGCCAGCGGCCGCGGGCGGAGGGGGAGGACCGGGGAGCTGTTTTTT; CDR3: CASGRGRRGRTGELFF
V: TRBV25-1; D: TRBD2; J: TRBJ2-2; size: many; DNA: TGTGCCAGCAGTGAATATGGGCGGGAGAGAGGTGGGGAGCTGTTTTTT; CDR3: CASSEYGRERGGELFF
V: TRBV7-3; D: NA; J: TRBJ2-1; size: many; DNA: TGTGCCAGCAGCCCAACCCCCAGGGGCGGGTACAATGAGCAGTTCTTC; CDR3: CASSPTPRGGYNEQFF
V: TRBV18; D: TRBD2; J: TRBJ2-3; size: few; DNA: TGTGCCAGCTCACCACAGCGGGAGGTAACAGATACGCAGTATTTT; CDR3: CASSPQREVTDTQYF
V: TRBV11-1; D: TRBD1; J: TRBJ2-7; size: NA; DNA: TGTGCCAGCAGCTTCCGGGACAGTGACTCCTACGAGCAGTACTTC; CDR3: CASSFRDSDSYEQYF
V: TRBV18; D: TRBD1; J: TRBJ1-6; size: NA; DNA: TGTGCCAGCTCACCAGCCACAGGGGGATTTTCACCCCTCCACTTT; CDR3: CASSPATGGFSPLHF